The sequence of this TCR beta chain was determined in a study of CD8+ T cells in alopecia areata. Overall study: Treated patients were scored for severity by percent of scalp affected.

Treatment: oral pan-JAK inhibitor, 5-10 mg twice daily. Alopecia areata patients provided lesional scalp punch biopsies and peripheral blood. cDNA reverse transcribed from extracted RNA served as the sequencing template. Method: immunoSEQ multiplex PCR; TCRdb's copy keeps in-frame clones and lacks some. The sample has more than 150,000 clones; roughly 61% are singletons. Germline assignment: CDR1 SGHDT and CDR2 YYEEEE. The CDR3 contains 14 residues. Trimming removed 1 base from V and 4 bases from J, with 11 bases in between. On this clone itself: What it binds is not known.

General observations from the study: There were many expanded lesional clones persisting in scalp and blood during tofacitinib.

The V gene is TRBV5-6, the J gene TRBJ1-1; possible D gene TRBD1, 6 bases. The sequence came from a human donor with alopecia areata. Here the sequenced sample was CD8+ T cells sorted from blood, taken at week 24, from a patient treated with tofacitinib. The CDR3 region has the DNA TGTGCCAGCAGCTTGCAGGGGCCCGGCACTGAAGCTTTCTTT. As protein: CASSLQGPGTEAFF.